The clone carrying this T cell receptor beta chain was seen only a few times. Its specificity is not known. Trimming left V 5 bases short and J 3 bases short, with 20 bases between. The CDR3 totals 16 residues. Germline V gene sequence: CDR1 SGHVS, CDR2 FQNEAQ. Separation from the roughly 680-subject first cohort characterized the roughly 120-subject validation cohort, to which the donors belonged. The record originates from a study of cytomegalovirus exposure and HLA in healthy donors. Study-level findings and limits: In vitro testing confirmed a few CMV-associated chains as specific for CMV antigens.

The data were produced by immunoSEQ multiplex PCR, yet TCRdb's version contains in-frame clones alone and is incomplete. This sample yields 150,000 to 200,000 clones, of which 86% are seen a single time; more than 1.1% belongs to the top ten. The chain couples TRBV7-8 to TRBJ2-7; possible D gene TRBD2, 6 bases. Sequenced: PBMCs. This receptor was identified in a woman aged 18-29 years in good health and CMV-seronegative. In DNA form, the CDR3 reads TGTGCCAGCAGCCGCCCTCGCGGAGGGGATCTCTACGAGCAGTACTTC. Its translation: CASSRPRGGDLYEQYF.